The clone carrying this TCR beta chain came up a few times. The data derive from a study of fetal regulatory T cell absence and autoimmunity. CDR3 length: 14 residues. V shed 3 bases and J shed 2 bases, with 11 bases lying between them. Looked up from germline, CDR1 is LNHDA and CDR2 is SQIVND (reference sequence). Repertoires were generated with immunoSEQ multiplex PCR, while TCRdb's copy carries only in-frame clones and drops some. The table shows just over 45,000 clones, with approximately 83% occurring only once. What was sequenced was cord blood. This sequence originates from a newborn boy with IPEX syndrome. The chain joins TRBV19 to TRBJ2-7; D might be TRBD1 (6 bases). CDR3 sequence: CASSMAGETYEQYF. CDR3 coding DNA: TGTGCCAGTAGTATGGCAGGGGAAACCTACGAGCAGTACTTC.